The 22 T cell receptor beta chains below come from one sample, sequenced in a study of cytomegalovirus exposure and HLA in healthy donors. PCR amplification relied on 60 Vbeta primers (plus 13 Jbeta primers). Sequenced by immunoSEQ multiplex PCR; TCRdb stores in-frame clones only, minus some. The data hold 150,000 to 200,000 clones, with roughly four fifths observed a single time. Sequenced sample: PBMCs. The source is a man aged 50 to 59 in good health and CMV-seropositive.

The rearrangement joins TRBV25-1 to TRBJ1-6; D unclear. Per the germline V gene, CDR1 is MGHDK and CDR2 is SYGVNS. Trimming stripped 1 base from V and 7 bases from J, with 8 bases between. The CDR3 consists of 14 residues. This chain's CDR3 is CASSESGYNSPLHF. CDR3 coding DNA: TGTGCCAGCAGTGAATCGGGGTACAATTCACCCCTCCACTTT.

The chain has TRBV6-5 and TRBJ1-1; no definite D call. Germline CDR1 is MNHEY and CDR2 is SVGAGI. V was pared by 4 bases and J by 5 bases, with 11 bases between. This CDR3 has 13 residues. The CDR3 DNA reads as TGTGCCAGCAGTTCCCCGGGTGGGACTGAAGCTTTCTTT. This gives the protein CASSSPGGTEAFF.

This clone was counted once. The chain is built from TRBV4-2 and TRBJ1-1; 7 nucleotides agree with TRBD1. From germline, CDR1 is LGHNA and CDR2 YNFKEQ. The CDR3 loop spans 17 amino acids. V trimming: 4 bases; J trimming: 1 base; junction bases outside the gene matches: 12. Here the CDR3 DNA reads TGTGCCAGCAGCCCCTCGGGACAGAAAAGAGAGAACACTGAAGCTTTCTTT. It encodes CASSPSGQKRENTEAFF.

This chain uses TRBV13 with TRBJ2-7; D remains unclear. This CDR3 has 15 amino acids. Deletions cut 0 bases from V and 0 bases from J, with 9 bases between. Germline CDR1 PRHDT, CDR2 FYEKMQ (reference sequence). CDR3 in amino acids: CASSLGSHSSYEQYF. The CDR3 DNA follows: TGTGCCAGCAGCTTAGGTTCGCACAGCTCCTACGAGCAGTACTTC.

This clone has a handful of counts. This chain links TRBV14 with TRBJ2-1; perhaps TRBD2 as D (5 bases). CDR3 length: 18 residues. V dropped 4 bases and J dropped 4 bases, with 23 bases sitting between them. Germline V gene lookup returns CDR1 SGHDN and CDR2 FVKESK. The CDR3 region is CASSPTWAGDSIYNEQFF. In DNA, the CDR3 is TGTGCCAGCAGCCCTACTTGGGCGGGTGACTCCATTTACAATGAGCAGTTCTTC.

V is TRBV11-2 and J is TRBJ2-1, with 7 bases aligning to TRBD2. V shed 3 bases, J shed 4 bases, and the junction held 9 bases outside the gene matches. From germline, CDR1 is SGHAT and CDR2 FQNNGV. There are 16 residues in the CDR3. The chain's CDR3 is CASSLALASGYNEQFF. Written as DNA, the CDR3 is TGTGCCAGCAGCTTGGCCCTAGCTAGCGGATACAATGAGCAGTTCTTC.

The chain uses TRBV5-1 and TRBJ1-1; D not resolved. The CDR3 has 15 amino acids. V was shortened by 2 bases and J by 4 bases, with 15 bases between the two germline ends. Germline CDR1 is SGHRS and CDR2 is YFSETQ. The CDR3 region has the DNA TGCGCCAGCAGCTTAGCCGAAGTTCGGGGCACTGAAGCTTTCTTT. The encoded protein is CASSLAEVRGTEAFF.

The CDR3 protein is CASSLSLAGGRREQYF. CDR3 DNA sequence: TGTGCCAGCAGCTTATCACTAGCGGGAGGAAGAAGGGAGCAGTACTTC. This chain connects TRBV7-9 to TRBJ2-7; 12 positions match TRBD2. Germline V lookup: CDR1 SEHNR, CDR2 FQNEAQ (reference sequence). V lost 2 bases to trimming and J lost 7 bases; unmatched junction nucleotides: 9. The CDR3 is 16 residues long.

The CDR3 protein is CASYRQPSYEQYF. CDR3 coding DNA: TGTGCCTCTTATAGACAGCCTTCCTACGAGCAGTACTTC. The gene calls are TRBV30 and TRBJ2-7; D might be TRBD1 (5 bases). The CDR3 spans 13 residues. Germline V gives CDR1 GTSNPN, CDR2 SVGIG (reference sequence). The V gene lost 7 bases and the J gene lost 1 base, with 14 bases spanning the gap.

V is TRBV9 and J is TRBJ2-5; D might be TRBD1 (6 bases). Germline CDR1 is SGDLS and CDR2 is YYNGEE. V was pared by 3 bases and J by 2 bases, with 11 bases between. This CDR3 region has 14 residues. Here the CDR3 reads CASSDRDIQETQYF. The CDR3 DNA sequence: TGTGCCAGCAGCGACCGGGACATACAAGAGACCCAGTACTTC.

This clone was seen a handful of times. This chain connects TRBV13 to TRBJ2-1; 12 bases map to TRBD2. V lost 2 bases to trimming and J lost 6 bases; unmatched junction nucleotides: 5. CDR3 length equals 16 residues. From germline, CDR1 is PRHDT and CDR2 FYEKMQ (reference sequence). CDR3: CASSLRTSGILNEQFF. The CDR3 DNA reads as TGTGCCAGCAGCTTAAGGACTAGCGGGATCCTCAATGAGCAGTTCTTC.

V and J are TRBV28 and TRBJ1-2; 8 bases line up with TRBD1. Germline V gives CDR1 MDHEN, CDR2 SYDVKM. The junction had 10 bases not matched to a gene; V was cut back by 6 bases and J by 7 bases. The CDR3 covers 14 residues. The CDR3 spells CASREQGQGFGYTF. CDR3 nucleotide sequence: TGTGCCAGCAGGGAGCAAGGACAGGGTTTTGGCTACACCTTC.

The J gene is TRBJ1-5, the V gene TRBV27; 12 nucleotides match TRBD1. CDR1 is MNHEY and CDR2 is SMNVEV in the germline V gene (reference sequence). The trim removed 10 bases at V and 5 bases at J, leaving 15 bases unmatched. The CDR3 length is 17 residues. For the CDR3, the DNA is TGTGCCACCTCCGGGACAGGGGGCTTTATCGGGGATCAGCCCCAGCATTTT. This gives the protein CATSGTGGFIGDQPQHF.

This clone appeared once. The chain links TRBV18 to TRBJ1-1; the D gene is possibly TRBD1 (5 bases). This CDR3 comprises 13 residues. V was shortened by 2 bases and J by 5 bases, with 9 bases between the two germline ends. Germline V CDR1 and CDR2: KGHSH, LQKENI. CDR3: CASSPGAGTEAFF. The CDR3, as DNA: TGTGCCAGCTCACCAGGTGCAGGGACTGAAGCTTTCTTT.

V is TRBV9 and J is TRBJ1-6; the D gene is possibly TRBD1 (6 bases). This CDR3 is 18 amino acids long. V was trimmed by 4 bases and J by 0 bases, leaving 17 bases between them. Germline CDR1 and CDR2: SGDLS and YYNGEE. The CDR3 sequence is CASSRSEQGSSYNSPLHF. CDR3 in DNA: TGTGCCAGCAGCCGTTCCGAACAGGGAAGCTCCTATAATTCACCCCTCCACTTT.

The V and J genes are TRBV25-1 and TRBJ1-3, with 7 bases aligning to TRBD1. Germline assignment: CDR1 MGHDK and CDR2 SYGVNS. This CDR3 spans 17 amino acids. V lost 7 bases, J lost 0 bases, and 12 bases stayed unmatched. This CDR3 is CASTSSQGTPSGNTIYF. For the CDR3, the DNA is TGTGCCAGCACCTCCTCACAGGGGACCCCCTCTGGAAACACCATATATTTT.

This clone was detected only once. Other nucleotide sequences in the sample specify the same CDR3. J is TRBJ2-7 and V is TRBV6-5; D is possibly TRBD2 (5 bases). The CDR3 totals 11 residues. CDR1 is MNHEY, CDR2 SVGAGI, per germline. V was pared by 8 bases and J by 4 bases, with 9 bases between. The DNA for the CDR3 is TGTGCCAGCGGTCGGGGTTACGAGCAGTACTTC. Its protein is CASGRGYEQYF.

The chain joins TRBV7-2 to TRBJ2-2, with 11 bases aligning to TRBD2. Germline V gene sequence: CDR1 SGHTA, CDR2 FQGNSA. The CDR3 loop spans 15 amino acids. J gave up 6 bases and V 7 bases, and 7 bases lay outside the gene matches. The CDR3 loop reads CASTLSGGVAGELFF. CDR3 DNA sequence: TGTGCCAGCACCCTTAGCGGGGGGGTGGCCGGGGAGCTGTTTTTT.

The chain joins TRBV6-6 to TRBJ2-1; 7 bases are a match to TRBD2. Looked up from germline, CDR1 is MNHNY and CDR2 is SVGAGI (reference sequence). Germline trimming cut 4 bases from V and 7 bases from J; bases unmatched to any gene: 7. The length of the CDR3 is 14 residues. The DNA for the CDR3 is TGTGCCAGCAGTTTCTTCCCGGGGGGTAATGAGCAGTTCTTC. This codes for CASSFFPGGNEQFF.

CDR3 residues: CASSHLDRLQETQYF. Written as DNA, the CDR3 is TGTGCCAGCAGCCACCTAGACAGGTTACAAGAGACCCAGTACTTC. The chain couples TRBV4-2 to TRBJ2-5; D is possibly TRBD1 (6 bases). Trimming cost V 3 bases and J 2 bases, with 13 bases left between them. The germline CDR1 and CDR2 sequences are LGHNA and YNFKEQ. This CDR3 region has 15 residues.

This clone has only a few counts. This chain joins TRBV20-1 and TRBJ2-3, with D perhaps TRBD2 (5 bases). V lost 7 bases and J 4 bases, leaving 9 bases between the germline ends. There are 11 residues in the CDR3. Germline V gene sequence: CDR1 DFQATT, CDR2 SNEGSKA (reference sequence). The CDR3 DNA follows: TGCAGTGTCGGGGAAGCAGATACGCAGTATTTT. Translating gives CSVGEADTQYF.

J is TRBJ2-3 and V is TRBV10-3; D remains ambiguous. With 0 bases removed from V and 2 bases from J, the gap between germline ends came to 6 bases. This CDR3 has 14 residues. Looked up from germline, CDR1 is ENHRY and CDR2 is SYGVKD. CDR3: CAISESTDTDTQYF. The CDR3 region has the DNA TGTGCCATCAGTGAGTCAACAGACACAGATACGCAGTATTTT.